This TCR beta chain stems from a study of cytotoxic CD8 clonotypes in ibrutinib-treated CLL. Only a few counts were recorded for this clone. Here immunoSEQ multiplex PCR was the method, and the copy in TCRdb shows in-frame clones only, minus some. The table lists approximately 210,000 clones, over 60% of them singletons. V lost 5 bases and J lost 1; bases outside the gene matches: 8. Germline V lookup: CDR1 SGHAT, CDR2 FQNNGV. The CDR3 extends over 15 amino acids. Sequencing was performed on PBMCs, taken after 24 months of ibrutinib treatment. V usage is TRBV11-2 and J usage is TRBJ2-7; 7 bases fit TRBD2. The source of this sequence is a human donor with chronic lymphocytic leukemia. In DNA form, the CDR3 reads TGTGCCAGCAGCGTTCGCGAGGGAGGGTCCTACGAGCAGTACTTC. Its protein is CASSVREGGSYEQYF.